These T cell receptor beta chains were read from a single sample in a study of early T cells in non-severe SARS-CoV-2 infection. TCRdb reanalysed the 5' RACE reads using MiXCR and keeps one entry per CDR3 protein. Here the sample spans over 30,000 distinct CDR3 sequences, under 7% being singletons. Sequenced input: whole blood. These receptor sequences come from an adult who was a healthcare worker with PCR-confirmed SARS-CoV-2 infection or an uninfected control (not recorded which). The conserved cysteine and the conserved F or W are not part of the CDR3 here. D genes are given only for firm matches. Not every row has a clone size; where given, it reads once, few, many or a size class.

j_gene | v_gene | d_gene | abundance | CDR3aa
TRBJ2-2 | TRBV20-1 | - | many | SARVGRDGYTGELF
TRBJ2-1 | TRBV3-2 | - | many | ASSPPRSSGLHNEQF
TRBJ2-3 | TRBV7-8 | - | - | ASSLGPDTQY
TRBJ2-7 | TRBV7-8 | TRBD2 | - | ASSLGASGPYEQY
TRBJ2-1 | TRBV12-3/TRBV12-4 | TRBD1 | - | ASSPSGTGSEQF
TRBJ2-2 | TRBV5-6 | - | few | ASRFWNTGELF
TRBJ2-5 | TRBV20-1 | - | many | SASGLGQETQY
TRBJ1-1 | TRBV18 | - | many | ASSPPLGEAF
TRBJ1-1 | TRBV7-2 | - | - | ASSLEVAEAF
TRBJ2-2 | TRBV20-1 | - | - | SAPNTGELF
TRBJ1-3 | TRBV7-9 | - | many | ASSLAGYSGNTIY
TRBJ1-4 | TRBV4-3 | - | - | ASSQKRTANSPRNEKLF
TRBJ2-5 | TRBV19 | - | few | ASTPPNSETQY
TRBJ2-7 | TRBV18 | TRBD1 | many | ASSVDRGYDEQY
TRBJ1-1 | TRBV7-6 | - | - | ASSSTSRPNTEAF
TRBJ2-7 | TRBV6-1 | - | many | ASSPRFAGYEQY
TRBJ2-1 | TRBV2 | - | - | ASRSNLQGQF
TRBJ2-3 | TRBV6-1 | TRBD2 | many | ASRGLAGAKDTQY
TRBJ1-2 | TRBV5-1 | - | few | ASSLGQGGGYT
TRBJ1-1 | TRBV5-5 | - | many | ASSLAAEAF
TRBJ2-3 | TRBV9 | TRBD2 | - | ASSVSGGALGDTQY
TRBJ2-7 | TRBV7-6 | - | - | ASSLASAGGRRSSYEQY
TRBJ2-7 | TRBV20-1 | - | - | SASRGSYEQY
TRBJ1-6 | TRBV5-1 | - | many | ASSGAVHNSPLH
TRBJ1-5 | TRBV28 | TRBD1 | many | ASSQQGALGTQH
TRBJ2-2 | TRBV20-1 | - | many | SARGRTNTGELF
TRBJ2-5 | TRBV2 | - | many | ASSERRGRVETQY
TRBJ2-3 | TRBV2 | - | - | ASSPSGLYTDTQY
TRBJ1-2 | TRBV4-3 | TRBD1 | few | ASSPRGRGGYT
TRBJ2-1 | TRBV5-1 | TRBD1 | many | ASSFRQGSANEQF